This T cell receptor (beta chain) was identified in a study of T cells in Graves' hyperthyroidism and ophthalmopathy. Losses at the gene ends were 0 bases for V and 5 bases for J; bases not matched to a gene: 12. The germline CDR1 and CDR2 sequences are SGHRS and YFSETQ. The CDR3 covers 18 residues. Amplification targeted TCR beta CDR3 regions from RNA transcripts. Using the HTBI primer set, a first-round RT-PCR was run on the TCR CDR3. MiXCR was run by TCRdb on the multiplex PCR reads, yielding one entry per CDR3 protein. The sample has over 200,000 distinct CDR3 sequences, approximately 20% seen once; the top ten hold about 41%. The hyperthyroidism patients had all been newly diagnosed, and their disease duration was under 2 months. Their ages ranged from 18 to 65 years. This clonotype was picked up many times.

Sequenced: blood. This clonotype was obtained from a middle-aged man with Graves' hyperthyroidism. This chain joins TRBV5-1 and TRBJ2-1; 9 bases are shared with TRBD2. The CDR3 reads CASSLEGLTGLAHNEQFF. The CDR3 nucleotides read TGCGCCAGCAGCTTGGAGGGTTTGACGGGACTAGCCCACAATGAGCAGTTCTTC.